Given below is one TCR beta chain in context. Unique molecular identifiers were incorporated during preparation of the TCRbeta library. TCRdb independently ran MiXCR on the PCR reads; one entry per CDR3 protein. The sample carries over 100,000 distinct CDR3 sequences, around 10% recorded once. The entry originates in a study of T-cell reconstitution after alpha-beta-depleted transplantation in children. The TCR sequence derives from a boy between 2 and 10 years old with acute lymphoblastic leukemia, due to receive a stem cell transplant. The starting material was PBMCs, obtained before TCRalphabeta/CD19-depleted stem cell transplant.

CDR3 nucleotide sequence: TGTGCCAGCAGTTACTCGATGACGGGACCCTACGAGCAGTACTTC. Translating it yields CASSYSMTGPYEQYF. The V and J genes are TRBV6-5 and TRBJ2-7; TRBD1 or TRBD2 may be the D gene (5 bases each). Germline V gene lookup returns CDR1 MNHEY and CDR2 SVGAGI. Deletions cut 0 bases from V and 2 bases from J, with 11 bases between. This CDR3 region has 15 residues.